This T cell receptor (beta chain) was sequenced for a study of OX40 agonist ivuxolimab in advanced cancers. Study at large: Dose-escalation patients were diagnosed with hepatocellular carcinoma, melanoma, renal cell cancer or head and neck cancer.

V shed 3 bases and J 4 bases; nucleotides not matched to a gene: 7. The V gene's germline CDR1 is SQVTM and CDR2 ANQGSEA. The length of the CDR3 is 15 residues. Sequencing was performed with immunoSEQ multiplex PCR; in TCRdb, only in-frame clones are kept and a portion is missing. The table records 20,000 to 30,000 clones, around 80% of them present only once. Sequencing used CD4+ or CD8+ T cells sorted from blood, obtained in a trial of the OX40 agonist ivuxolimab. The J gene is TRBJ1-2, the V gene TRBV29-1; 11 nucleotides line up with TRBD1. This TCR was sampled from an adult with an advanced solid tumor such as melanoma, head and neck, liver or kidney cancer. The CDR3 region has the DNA TGCAGCGTTGATGGACAGGGGGCTGGAGGCTATGGCTACACCTTC. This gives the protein CSVDGQGAGGYGYTF.